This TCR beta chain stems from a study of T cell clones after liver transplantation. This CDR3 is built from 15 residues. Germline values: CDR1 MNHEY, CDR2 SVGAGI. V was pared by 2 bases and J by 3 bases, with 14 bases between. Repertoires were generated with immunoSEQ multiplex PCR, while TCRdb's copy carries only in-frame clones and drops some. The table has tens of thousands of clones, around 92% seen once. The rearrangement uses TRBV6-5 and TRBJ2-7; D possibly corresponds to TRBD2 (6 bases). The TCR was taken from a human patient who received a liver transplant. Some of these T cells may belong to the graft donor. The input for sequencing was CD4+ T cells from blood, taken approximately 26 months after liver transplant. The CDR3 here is CASSYGGTGSYEQYF. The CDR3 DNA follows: TGTGCCAGCAGTTACGGTGGGACTGGGAGCTACGAGCAGTACTTC.